These 17 T cell receptor beta chains were sequenced from one sample in a study of CD4 T cells in relation to SARS-CoV-2 and coronaviruses. These receptors have no identified antigens. Sequenced by immunoSEQ multiplex PCR; TCRdb stores in-frame clones only, minus some. The top ten clones hold 14% of a sample with fewer than 25,000 clones, more than 65% of them seen once. The unexposed donors gave CD4+ T cells in about 2011-2018, prior to COVID-19. After roughly ten days of culture, CD4+ T cells were isolated. The material sequenced was CD4+ T cells from PBMCs, cultured in vitro. These receptors originate from a human donor in good health.

V usage is TRBV28 and J usage is TRBJ2-5, with TRBD2 matching 12 bases. This CDR3 is built from 16 residues. The trim removed 5 bases at V and 1 base at J, leaving 5 bases unmatched. CDR1 is MDHEN, CDR2 SYDVKM, per germline. CDR3 residues: CASSPTSGGPQETQYF. The CDR3, as DNA: TGTGCCAGCAGTCCGACTAGCGGGGGCCCCCAAGAGACCCAGTACTTC.

This chain links TRBV6-2 or TRBV6-3 with TRBJ2-2, with 14 bases lining up with TRBD2. From germline, CDR1 is MNHEY and CDR2 SVGEGT. Losses at the gene ends were 4 bases for V and 3 bases for J; bases not matched to a gene: 16. The CDR3 has 21 amino acids. The CDR3 DNA reads as TGTGCCAGCAGTTCTTACCATCTACCGGGACTAGCGGGAGCGTACACCGGGGAGCTGTTTTTT. Translating it yields CASSSYHLPGLAGAYTGELFF.

V gene TRBV2 combines with J gene TRBJ2-7; D is perhaps TRBD1 (6 bases). V was clipped by 5 bases and J by 5 bases, with 13 bases between them. This CDR3 is built from 13 residues. The germline CDR1 and CDR2 sequences are SNHLY and FYNNEI. The DNA for the CDR3 is TGTGCCAGCAGTCGGCAGGGGATGAACGAGCAGTACTTC. Translating gives CASSRQGMNEQYF.

The rearrangement joins TRBV12-3 or TRBV12-4 to TRBJ1-1; no clear D. The length of the CDR3 is 11 residues. The germline V and J ends were trimmed by 5 bases and 7 bases, with 8 bases remaining between them. The CDR3 nucleotides are TGTGCCAGCAGTCGACCTCGTGAAGCTTTCTTT. It translates to CASSRPREAFF.

The CDR3 sequence: CASSLALAGDYEQYF. In DNA, the CDR3 is TGCGCCAGCAGCTTGGCACTAGCGGGGGACTACGAGCAGTACTTC. The chain joins TRBV5-1 to TRBJ2-7; 11 bases are a match to TRBD2. Losses at the gene ends were 0 bases for V and 3 bases for J; bases not matched to a gene: 2. Germline V gene data show CDR1 as SGHRS and CDR2 as YFSETQ. The CDR3 is made up of 15 amino acids. Complete variable domain (other parts from reference TRBV5-1 and TRBJ2-7): KAGVTQTPRYLIKTRGQQVTLSCSPISGHRSVSWYQQTPGQGLQFLFEYFSETQRNKGNFPGRFSGRQFSNSRSEMNVSTLELGDSALYLCASSLALAGDYEQYFGPGTRLTVT.

The V and J genes are TRBV11-3 and TRBJ1-4; D remains unclear. V lost 10 bases to trimming and J lost 7 bases, with 22 bases between them. This CDR3 is built from 15 residues. The germline gives CDR1 SGHNT, CDR2 YENEEA. The CDR3 DNA follows: TGTGCCAATCGGTGGACTCTTGGGGAGGGTGAAAAACTGTTTTTT. The encoded protein is CANRWTLGEGEKLFF.

This chain connects TRBV19 to TRBJ1-5, with TRBD1 matching 10 bases. Germline CDR1 and CDR2: LNHDA and SQIVND (reference sequence). This CDR3 contains 15 residues. V trimming: 4 bases; J trimming: 9 bases; junction bases outside the gene matches: 9. CDR3 nucleotides: TGTGCCAGTAGTACCCCACGGACAGGGGGTTTGCCCCAGCATTTT. Residues: CASSTPRTGGLPQHF.

This clone has a handful of counts. The chain employs TRBV7-2 and TRBJ1-1; perhaps TRBD1 as D (6 bases). The V gene's germline CDR1 is SGHTA and CDR2 FQGNSA. The V gene lost 1 base and the J gene lost 9 bases, with 12 bases spanning the gap. CDR3 length: 13 residues. Here the CDR3 DNA reads TGTGCCAGCAGCTTAGGACAGGACGACAAAGCTTTCTTT. Translating gives CASSLGQDDKAFF.

This sequence joins TRBV7-2 and TRBJ2-3; D is uncertain. V lost 1 base and J 6 bases, leaving 17 bases between the germline ends. The CDR3 contains 16 residues. CDR1 is SGHTA, CDR2 FQGNSA, per germline. This chain's CDR3 is CASSLVFSNGADTQYF. The CDR3 DNA sequence: TGTGCCAGCAGCTTAGTGTTTTCGAATGGTGCGGATACGCAGTATTTT.

The V call is TRBV6-2 or TRBV6-3, the J call TRBJ2-2; 8 nucleotides align to TRBD2. This CDR3 spans 15 amino acids. The V and J ends lost 7 bases and 8 bases, in that order; junction bases with no gene match: 12. Germline CDR1 is MNHEY and CDR2 is SVGEGT. CDR3 coding DNA: TGTGCCAGCAACCCCACGGCACTAGCGGCTGGGGAGCTGTTTTTT. This gives the protein CASNPTALAAGELFF.

This clone was observed once. J is TRBJ2-7 and V is TRBV24-1; D is undetermined. CDR1 and CDR2 (germline): KGHDR, SFDVKD. Between the trimmed V and J ends, which lost 4 bases and 3 bases, there was a span of 12 bases. The CDR3 consists of 14 residues. In DNA form, the CDR3 reads TGTGCCACCAGTGACGGGCCTCCAAACTACGAGCAGTACTTC. This encodes CATSDGPPNYEQYF.

The gene calls are TRBV19 and TRBJ1-1; 9 nucleotides line up with TRBD1. The ends lost 5 bases at V and 7 bases at J; junction bases unmatched: 11. CDR1 and CDR2 from the germline V gene are LNHDA and SQIVND (reference sequence). The CDR3 length is 15 residues. CDR3 sequence (DNA): TGTGCCAGTAGTCCTCGGGACAGGGAGGGAAGTGAAGCTTTCTTT. Its protein product is CASSPRDREGSEAFF.

This clone was counted only a few times. The chain uses TRBV27 and TRBJ1-6; the match to TRBD1 covers 8 bases. V shed 4 bases, J shed 7 bases, and the junction held 12 bases outside the gene matches. The CDR3 is made up of 17 amino acids. Germline V CDR1 and CDR2: MNHEY, SMNVEV (reference sequence). The CDR3 is CASSSTISSGGNSPLHF. Written as DNA, the CDR3 is TGTGCCAGCAGTTCGACTATCTCCTCAGGGGGCAATTCACCCCTCCACTTT.

In its sample, this clone was seen a few times. The chain has TRBV19 and TRBJ1-1; 8 bases are shared with TRBD1. V lost 10 bases to trimming and J lost 2 bases; unmatched junction nucleotides: 12. The CDR3 consists of 15 residues. Germline values: CDR1 LNHDA, CDR2 SQIVND (reference sequence). Written as DNA, the CDR3 is TGTGCCACCGCGGCAGGGGGCGATGGTAACACTGAAGCTTTCTTT. Translation: CATAAGGDGNTEAFF.

CDR3 in amino acids: CAWSVWQGWDTGELFF. The CDR3 DNA reads TGTGCCTGGAGTGTATGGCAGGGATGGGACACCGGGGAGCTGTTTTTT. The gene calls are TRBV30 and TRBJ2-2; D is possibly TRBD1 (5 bases). Germline loops: CDR1 GTSNPN, CDR2 SVGIG (reference sequence). V was trimmed by 0 bases and J by 3 bases, leaving 14 bases between them. There are 16 residues in the CDR3.

The V and J genes are TRBV4-3 and TRBJ1-5; D remains ambiguous. V was pared by 4 bases and J by 0 bases, with 10 bases between. This CDR3 region has 15 residues. CDR1 is LGHNA and CDR2 is YSLEER in the germline V gene. DNA for the CDR3: TGCGCCAGCAGCCCCGGAGGACTTAGCAATCAGCCCCAGCATTTT. Residues: CASSPGGLSNQPQHF.

The chain carries TRBV5-1 and TRBJ1-1; D unclear. The CDR3 runs 14 residues. Looked up from germline, CDR1 is SGHRS and CDR2 is YFSETQ. The germline V and J ends were trimmed by 2 bases and 2 bases, with 10 bases remaining between them. The CDR3: CASSFTRDNTEAFF. DNA of the CDR3: TGCGCCAGCAGCTTTACCAGAGACAACACTGAAGCTTTCTTT.